The rows below give T cell receptor beta chains drawn from one sample of a study of blood T cell repertoires in COVID-19. Repertoires were generated with immunoSEQ multiplex PCR, while TCRdb's copy carries only in-frame clones and drops some. The sample has 60,000 to 75,000 clones, roughly 80% seen once. Sequences were obtained from peripheral blood. Receptor source: a woman aged 45-59 years with acute or convalescent COVID-19. CDR3s include the opening cysteine and the closing phenylalanine or tryptophan. The D gene is left open where the match is weak. Part of the rows lack a size; the others show once, few, many or a class for expanded clones.

V: TRBV7-9
D: NA
size: few
J: TRBJ2-2
DNA: TGTGCCAGCAGCAAACGACAGGACGCCGGGGAGCTGTTTTTT
CDR3: CASSKRQDAGELFF

V: TRBV27
D: NA
size: NA
J: TRBJ2-5
DNA: TGTGCCAGCAGTTTAACTAGAGGAGGAGAGACCCAGTACTTC
CDR3: CASSLTRGGETQYF

V: TRBV7-2
D: NA
size: NA
J: TRBJ2-7
DNA: TGTGCCAGCAGCTTAGCGGGAGTCCCGACCTACGAGCAGTACTTC
CDR3: CASSLAGVPTYEQYF

V: TRBV6-1
D: NA
size: NA
J: TRBJ1-5
DNA: TGTGCCAGCAGTGAAACACAGGGTTTGGGTCAGCCCCAGCATTTT
CDR3: CASSETQGLGQPQHF

V: TRBV21-1
D: NA
size: NA
J: TRBJ2-2
DNA: TGTGCCAGCAGCATTCGGGACAGGGGGCGCACCGGGGAGCTGTTTTTT
CDR3: CASSIRDRGRTGELFF

V: TRBV5-1
D: TRBD2
size: NA
J: TRBJ2-5
DNA: TGCGCCAGCAGCTCCGGGACTAGTGAAGAGACCCAGTACTTC
CDR3: CASSSGTSEETQYF

V: TRBV7-2
D: NA
size: NA
J: TRBJ2-3
DNA: TGTGCCAGCAGCTTCGGGGATTTGAATACGCAGTATTTT
CDR3: CASSFGDLNTQYF

V: TRBV11-2
D: TRBD2
size: NA
J: TRBJ2-3
DNA: TGTGCCAGCAGCCTGGAACGGGGGGGGTACACAGATACGCAGTATTTT
CDR3: CASSLERGGYTDTQYF

V: TRBV2
D: TRBD1
size: NA
J: TRBJ2-7
DNA: TGTGCCAGCAGTCTGCCAAGACAGGGGGCCTCCTACGAGCAGTACTTC
CDR3: CASSLPRQGASYEQYF

V: TRBV21-1
D: NA
size: NA
J: TRBJ1-5
DNA: TGTGCCAGCAGCAGGTTTGGCAGGGTGAACAATCAGCCCCAGCATTTT
CDR3: CASSRFGRVNNQPQHF

V: TRBV12-5
D: NA
size: NA
J: TRBJ1-1
DNA: TGTGCTAGTGGTTTGGGCGTCGGTGAAGCTTTCTTT
CDR3: CASGLGVGEAFF

V: TRBV14
D: NA
size: once
J: TRBJ2-2
DNA: TGTGCCAGCAGCCAAGATCGGGCCGGGAGAGGACCCGGGGAGCTGTTTTTT
CDR3: CASSQDRAGRGPGELFF

V: TRBV19
D: NA
size: NA
J: TRBJ1-4
DNA: TGTGCCAGTAGAGGCGGACAGACTAATGAAAAACTGTTTTTT
CDR3: CASRGGQTNEKLFF

V: TRBV29-1
D: NA
size: NA
J: TRBJ1-1
DNA: TGCAGCGTTGGGGAGGGGGGGCGACTGAACACTGAAGCTTTCTTT
CDR3: CSVGEGGRLNTEAFF

V: TRBV9
D: TRBD1
size: once
J: TRBJ2-2
DNA: TGTGCCAGCAGCGTTAAGAAAGGGACAGCGAACACCGGGGAGCTGTTTTTT
CDR3: CASSVKKGTANTGELFF

V: TRBV2
D: NA
size: NA
J: TRBJ1-2
DNA: TGTGCCAGCAGTGATGCAGGGATACCTAACTATGGCTACACCTTC
CDR3: CASSDAGIPNYGYTF

V: TRBV6-6
D: TRBD1
size: once
J: TRBJ2-7
DNA: TGTGCCAGCAGCTTCCCCGGACAGGGGGCCATCGAGCAGTACTTC
CDR3: CASSFPGQGAIEQYF

V: TRBV6-5
D: NA
size: NA
J: TRBJ2-3
DNA: TGTGCCGTGAGATCTAGCACAGATACGCAGTATTTT
CDR3: CAVRSSTDTQYF

V: TRBV11-1
D: NA
size: NA
J: TRBJ2-1
DNA: TGTGCCAGCAGCCAAATGGGCAACTATGAGCAGTTCTTC
CDR3: CASSQMGNYEQFF

V: TRBV10-3
D: NA
size: NA
J: TRBJ1-1
DNA: TGTGCCGTGAAGGAGGGGACGGCGAACACTGAAGCTTTCTTT
CDR3: CAVKEGTANTEAFF

V: TRBV27
D: NA
size: NA
J: TRBJ2-3
DNA: TGTGCCAGCAGTTTATCTTTGGGCTCAGATACGCAGTATTTT
CDR3: CASSLSLGSDTQYF

V: TRBV7-2
D: NA
size: NA
J: TRBJ2-7
DNA: TGTGCCAGCAGCTTAGAGAACAACCCAATCTACGAGCAGTACTTC
CDR3: CASSLENNPIYEQYF

V: TRBV7-9
D: NA
size: few
J: TRBJ1-2
DNA: TGTGCCAGCAGCGTGGAGGACTATGGCTACACCTTC
CDR3: CASSVEDYGYTF

V: TRBV6-1
D: TRBD1
size: NA
J: TRBJ1-6
DNA: TGTGCCAGCAGTGATGACCGGGACAGAATTTCACCCCTCCACTTT
CDR3: CASSDDRDRISPLHF

V: TRBV7-9
D: TRBD1
size: NA
J: TRBJ1-5
DNA: TGTGCCAGCAGCTCGACAGGGGGCCATCAGCCCCAGCATTTT
CDR3: CASSSTGGHQPQHF

V: TRBV19
D: TRBD1
size: NA
J: TRBJ1-5
DNA: TGTGCCAGTAGGGAAGAGACAGGGTACAATCAGCCCCAGCATTTT
CDR3: CASREETGYNQPQHF

V: TRBV9
D: NA
size: NA
J: TRBJ2-2
DNA: TGTGCCAGCAGCGCCTCACAAGTTTTCGCGAACACCGGGGAGCTGTTTTTT
CDR3: CASSASQVFANTGELFF

V: TRBV5-4
D: TRBD1
size: NA
J: TRBJ1-1
DNA: TGTGCCAGCAGCCCGGACAGGGGAATGAACACTGAAGCTTTCTTT
CDR3: CASSPDRGMNTEAFF

V: TRBV5-1
D: TRBD1
size: NA
J: TRBJ2-1
DNA: TGCGCCAGCAGCTTAAGGGCTAGGGGGCTCGGTAGCGAGGATGAGCAGTTCTTC
CDR3: CASSLRARGLGSEDEQFF

V: TRBV11-2
D: TRBD2
size: NA
J: TRBJ2-1
DNA: TGTGCCAGCAGCCTACAGGGACTAGCGGGAGAATCGGCCTACAATGAGCAGTTCTTC
CDR3: CASSLQGLAGESAYNEQFF

V: TRBV6-6
D: NA
size: NA
J: TRBJ1-1
DNA: TGTGCCAGCAGTCCCCCCGGACAGCGAGACTTT
CDR3: CASSPPGQRDF

V: TRBV28
D: NA
size: NA
J: TRBJ2-5
DNA: TGTGCCAGCAGTTTCAGTGTGGGCTTAGGGAGTATCCAAGAGACCCAGTACTTC
CDR3: CASSFSVGLGSIQETQYF

V: TRBV3-1/TRBV3-2
D: TRBD1
size: NA
J: TRBJ1-2
DNA: TGTGCCAGCAGCCGGGACAGGGCTAACTATGGCTACACCTTC
CDR3: CASSRDRANYGYTF

V: TRBV3-1/TRBV3-2
D: NA
size: NA
J: TRBJ1-1
DNA: TGTGCCAGCAGCCGGGGGCAGGGGAACACTGAAGCTTTCTTT
CDR3: CASSRGQGNTEAFF

V: TRBV30
D: TRBD1
size: NA
J: TRBJ1-6
DNA: TGTGCCTGGAGCCAGCCGGGACAGGGAAATTCACCCCTCCACTTT
CDR3: CAWSQPGQGNSPLHF

V: TRBV6-5
D: TRBD2
size: NA
J: TRBJ2-7
DNA: TGTGCCAGCGGGACTAGCGTTTCCTACGAGCAGTACTTC
CDR3: CASGTSVSYEQYF

V: TRBV19
D: NA
size: NA
J: TRBJ1-2
DNA: TGTGCCAGTAGTTTCCGGGACATTAGGTCGGGCTACACCTTC
CDR3: CASSFRDIRSGYTF

V: TRBV2
D: NA
size: NA
J: TRBJ2-7
DNA: TGTGCCAGCAGTCTCGACAACTCCTACGAGCAGTACTTC
CDR3: CASSLDNSYEQYF

V: TRBV7-2
D: NA
size: NA
J: TRBJ1-2
DNA: TGTGCCAGCAGCCTCAACCCTACGACAGTTAAAGGCTACACCTTC
CDR3: CASSLNPTTVKGYTF

V: TRBV7-6
D: NA
size: NA
J: TRBJ2-7
DNA: TGTGCCAGCAGCTTAGGCAGGGTCGACGAGCAGTACTTC
CDR3: CASSLGRVDEQYF

V: TRBV18
D: NA
size: NA
J: TRBJ2-1
DNA: TGTGCCAGCTCATTCACCTGGCAGGTCTCCTACAATGAGCAGTTCTTC
CDR3: CASSFTWQVSYNEQFF

V: TRBV2
D: NA
size: NA
J: TRBJ1-2
DNA: TGTGCCAGCAACGCGGAATATGGCTACACCTTC
CDR3: CASNAEYGYTF

V: TRBV2
D: NA
size: few
J: TRBJ1-3
DNA: TGTGCCAGCGGTGGAGCCACTGGAAACACCATATATTTT
CDR3: CASGGATGNTIYF

V: TRBV4-2
D: TRBD2
size: NA
J: TRBJ2-1
DNA: TGTGCCAGCAGCCAGGCTAGCGGGGGGACATTTGAGCAGTTCTTC
CDR3: CASSQASGGTFEQFF

V: TRBV29-1
D: NA
size: NA
J: TRBJ2-2
DNA: TGCAGCGTTGATTTGTCGAGCGGGGAGCTGTTTTTT
CDR3: CSVDLSSGELFF

V: TRBV12-3/TRBV12-4
D: NA
size: NA
J: TRBJ1-1
DNA: TGTGCCAGCAGCCAGTCGGGCGGGACTGACCCTTTCTTT
CDR3: CASSQSGGTDPFF

V: TRBV28
D: NA
size: NA
J: TRBJ1-5
DNA: TGTGCCAGCAGTTTTTCGGGAGCAAATCAGCCCCAGCATTTT
CDR3: CASSFSGANQPQHF

V: TRBV15
D: NA
size: NA
J: TRBJ2-5
DNA: TGTGCCACCAGCATCCAGATCCAAGAGACCCAGTACTTC
CDR3: CATSIQIQETQYF

V: TRBV3-1/TRBV3-2
D: NA
size: NA
J: TRBJ2-2
DNA: TGTGCCAGCAGCCAAGAGGGGAGGACCGGGGAGCTGTTTTTT
CDR3: CASSQEGRTGELFF